Shown below are 9 T cell receptor beta chains from a single sample sequenced in a study of cytomegalovirus exposure and HLA in healthy donors. Primers for the PCR totalled 60 Vbeta and 13 Jbeta. This table comes from immunoSEQ multiplex PCR, and its TCRdb copy is limited to in-frame clones, with some not included. The table has approximately 150,000 clones, approximately 72% seen once; the top ten hold over 2%. The sequenced sample consisted of PBMCs. The receptor source for this set is a middle-aged man in good health and CMV-seronegative.

The CDR3 DNA sequence: TGTGCCAGCAGCGGCGGGGTCAGCTCCTACAATGAGCAGTTCTTC. Its protein is CASSGGVSSYNEQFF. The chain combines TRBV9 with TRBJ2-1; D might be TRBD2 (6 bases). CDR1 is SGDLS and CDR2 is YYNGEE in the germline V gene. The germline V and J ends were trimmed by 3 bases and 0 bases, with 10 bases remaining between them. The CDR3 length is 15 residues.

The chain uses TRBV10-3 and TRBJ2-1; maybe TRBD1 (5 bases). Trimming removed 0 bases at V and 3 bases at J, with 21 bases between. From germline, CDR1 is ENHRY and CDR2 SYGVKD. This CDR3 comprises 19 residues. In DNA form, the CDR3 reads TGTGCCATCAGTGAGTCGACTCGTATGGGGCAGATTGTCTACAATGAGCAGTTCTTC. It is translated as CAISESTRMGQIVYNEQFF.

The rearrangement joins TRBV5-1 to TRBJ2-2; the match to TRBD2 covers 9 bases. Trimming took 2 bases from V and 6 from J; bases not matched to a gene: 5. In germline, CDR1 is SGHRS, CDR2 YFSETQ. CDR3 length: 15 residues. The CDR3: CASSFLAGTAGELFF. For the CDR3, the DNA is TGCGCCAGCAGCTTTCTAGCGGGGACGGCCGGGGAGCTGTTTTTT.

This clone was seen more than once but under ten times. The chain carries TRBV7-8 and TRBJ1-1; the match to TRBD1 covers 7 bases. The junction had 5 bases not matched to a gene; V was cut back by 6 bases and J by 1 base. The CDR3 runs 14 residues. Germline lookup yields CDR1 SGHVS and CDR2 FQNEAQ. The CDR3: CASRPNRGNTEAFF. As DNA, the CDR3 is TGTGCCAGCAGACCCAACAGGGGGAACACTGAAGCTTTCTTT.

This chain connects TRBV9 to TRBJ1-1; 9 bases are shared with TRBD1. CDR1 is SGDLS and CDR2 is YYNGEE in the germline V gene. CDR3 length: 17 amino acids. The V and J ends lost 3 bases and 4 bases, in that order; junction bases with no gene match: 13. The CDR3 DNA reads as TGTGCCAGCAGCGCCGTCCCGGGACAGGGCTCGAGCACTGAAGCTTTCTTT. Translation gives CASSAVPGQGSSTEAFF.

The chain is built from TRBV4-2 and TRBJ2-7, with 9 bases identical to TRBD2. The CDR3 is 15 amino acids. Germline V gene sequence: CDR1 LGHNA, CDR2 YNFKEQ. Trimming took 3 bases from V and 5 from J; bases not matched to a gene: 8. CDR3 protein: CASSQSASGVNEQYF. The DNA for the CDR3 is TGTGCCAGCAGCCAGTCGGCTAGCGGGGTGAACGAGCAGTACTTC.

The rearrangement joins TRBV7-2 to TRBJ2-5; possible D gene TRBD2, 5 bases. CDR1 is SGHTA, CDR2 FQGNSA, per germline. This CDR3 has 14 amino acids. Trimming shortened V by 2 bases and J by 1 base, and 8 bases separated the two germline ends. CDR3 DNA sequence: TGTGCCAGCAGCTTATCCAGCGGCCAAGAGACCCAGTACTTC. It specifies CASSLSSGQETQYF.

The DNA of the CDR3 is TGTGCCAGCAGCTCAGGGACAGGGGCCACAGATACGCAGTATTTT. It is translated as CASSSGTGATDTQYF. V usage is TRBV7-8 and J usage is TRBJ2-3; 10 bases are shared with TRBD1. Germline loops: CDR1 SGHVS, CDR2 FQNEAQ. Trimming removed 4 bases from V and 2 bases from J; junction bases left unmatched: 3. The CDR3 runs 15 residues.

The chain recombines TRBV10-3 with TRBJ1-2; D is unclear. Germline-derived CDR1 and CDR2 are ENHRY and SYGVKD. The germline V and J ends were trimmed by 6 bases and 4 bases, with 9 bases remaining between them. The CDR3 runs 12 residues. Here the CDR3 DNA reads TGTGCCATCAGGTTTGAAGCCTATGGCTACACCTTC. As protein: CAIRFEAYGYTF.